This is a list of T cell receptor beta chains from one sample in a study of shared clonotypes between healthy human individuals. Generated by immunoSEQ multiplex PCR, the TCRdb table keeps only in-frame clones and is missing some. The sample includes 2 million to 2.5 million clones, around 92% of them seen just once. Sequencing used naive CD4+ T cells from PBMCs. These receptor sequences come from a man aged 18 to 35 in good health. Some clones in this sample may be carry-over from other donors' samples. CDR3s include the opening cysteine and the closing phenylalanine or tryptophan. Fields, in order: V gene, J gene, D gene, CDR3 DNA, CDR3 protein. A D gene is named only where the DNA matches it firmly.

TRBV29-1	TRBJ2-7	.	TGCAGCGTTGAATTGGCCTTAACGGGCTCCTACGAGCAGTACTTC	CSVELALTGSYEQYF
TRBV7-2	TRBJ2-5	TRBD1	TGTGCCAGCAGCTTAGGCACAGGGGAGGAGACCCAGTACTTC	CASSLGTGEETQYF
TRBV4-1	TRBJ2-1	.	TGCGCCAGCAGCCAAGCAGGGCGTCCGTTCTACAATGAGCAGTTCTTC	CASSQAGRPFYNEQFF
TRBV5-1	TRBJ2-7	.	TGCGCCAGCAGCGCCTCAGGGTACGAGCAGTACTTC	CASSASGYEQYF
TRBV14	TRBJ1-3	TRBD1	TGTGCCAGCAGCCCACTGGGACAGCTATACTCTGGAAACACCATATATTTT	CASSPLGQLYSGNTIYF
TRBV4-1	TRBJ2-3	.	TGCGCCAGCAGCCAGGACATACGCGGACATGGCCGACGCACAGATACGCAGTATTTT	CASSQDIRGHGRRTDTQYF
TRBV27	TRBJ2-7	.	TGTGCCAGCAGCCAGCTTACAGGATCCTACGAGCAGTACTTC	CASSQLTGSYEQYF
TRBV20-1	TRBJ2-5	.	TGCACCTGGGGGTTCGGAGAGACCCAGTACTTC	CTWGFGETQYF
TRBV2	TRBJ1-5	.	TGTGCCAGCAGTACAAGAGAGACAGATAGCAATCAGCCCCAGCATTTT	CASSTRETDSNQPQHF
TRBV5-1	TRBJ2-1	.	TGCGCCAGCAGCTTGATCTCGGGCTCCTACAATGAGCAGTTCTTC	CASSLISGSYNEQFF
TRBV4-3	TRBJ1-1	TRBD1	TGCGCCAGCAGCCCCAGGACAGGGTTACCTTTCTTT	CASSPRTGLPFF
TRBV14	TRBJ1-2	.	TGTGCCAGCAGCCCGTCCCCTCGGGGACTCTATGGCTACACCTTC	CASSPSPRGLYGYTF
TRBV7-3	TRBJ1-1	.	TGTGCCAGCAGCCCCGGGAGGGCGAGCACTGAAGCTTTCTTT	CASSPGRASTEAFF
TRBV7-9	TRBJ2-7	.	TGTGCCAGCAGCTTAAGGGCAGGGGCTACCTCTTTTTCCTACGAGCAGTACTTC	CASSLRAGATSFSYEQYF
TRBV25-1	TRBJ2-5	TRBD2	TGTGCCAGCAGTGAATCCCGAGCAGCGGGAGTGGGCGAGACCCAGTACTTC	CASSESRAAGVGETQYF
TRBV7-2	TRBJ1-2	.	TGTGCCAGCATCCCTGGGGGGGCCGGCTATGGCTACACCTTC	CASIPGGAGYGYTF
TRBV7-2	TRBJ2-1	TRBD1	TGTGCCAGCAGTGAAAGGGGGCTAAACAATGAGCAGTTCTTC	CASSERGLNNEQFF
TRBV19	TRBJ2-3	.	TGTGCCAGTAGTCACCCTCCTAGCGGCACAGATACGCAGTATTTT	CASSHPPSGTDTQYF
TRBV18	TRBJ2-7	.	TGTGCCAGCTCACAAGACTTAGTGATCTACGAGCAGTACTTC	CASSQDLVIYEQYF
TRBV6-5	TRBJ1-5	.	TGTGCCAGCAGTCGACAAGGGGTGAGCAATCAGCCCCAGCATTTT	CASSRQGVSNQPQHF
TRBV6-6	TRBJ1-2	.	TGTGCCAGCAGACCGCTGGGGTATGGCTACACCTTC	CASRPLGYGYTF
TRBV9	TRBJ2-1	TRBD2	TGTGCCAGCAGCCCAGGCGGGAGGGTCCCTTACAATGAGCAGTTCTTC	CASSPGGRVPYNEQFF
TRBV9	TRBJ1-2	.	TGTGCCAGCAGCGTAGTGGCAGGGGCTAACTATGGCTACACCTTC	CASSVVAGANYGYTF
TRBV10-1	TRBJ2-2	TRBD1	TGCGCCAGCAGTGCCGACAGGGCCGGGGAGCTGTTTTTT	CASSADRAGELFF
TRBV9	TRBJ1-1	.	TGTGCCAGCAGCGCCTCACCGGGACAAAAGGCTTTCTTT	CASSASPGQKAFF
TRBV9	TRBJ1-3	.	TGTGCCAGCAGCTCACAGGTCTCCGGAAACACCATATATTTT	CASSSQVSGNTIYF